Included here is one T cell receptor beta chain sequence, with context. Primers for the PCR totalled 60 Vbeta and 13 Jbeta. The protocol was immunoSEQ multiplex PCR, while the TCRdb copy is restricted to in-frame clones and leaves out a portion. The sample consists of about 160,000 clones, approximately 88% of them appearing once. This specimen belongs to a study of cytomegalovirus exposure and HLA in healthy donors. Germline lookup yields CDR1 SGHTA and CDR2 FQGNSA. J gave up 4 bases and V 1 base, and 10 bases lay outside the gene matches. This CDR3 is 17 amino acids long. The sequence came from a man aged 30 to 45 in good health and CMV-seronegative. Material for sequencing was PBMCs. The rearrangement uses TRBV7-2 and TRBJ2-3, with 8 bases identical to TRBD2. The CDR3 loop reads CASSLESSGGRADTQYF. DNA for the CDR3: TGTGCCAGCAGCTTAGAATCCAGCGGGGGTAGGGCAGATACGCAGTATTTT.